A single sample is the source of the 7 T cell receptor beta chains below, sequenced in a study of T-cell memory formation after mild COVID-19. Each CDR3 protein is one row after TCRdb ran MiXCR on the 5' RACE reads. The table includes approximately 580,000 distinct CDR3 sequences, roughly 21% detected once. What was sequenced was PBMCs or a T cell subset sorted from them (not recorded which). The origin of the receptors is an adult woman who had mild COVID-19 (a few samples of this study predate the infection). Cell type and time point are not known.

The V call is TRBV20-1, the J call TRBJ2-5, with D tentatively TRBD2 (6 bases). Trimming left V 6 bases short and J 4 bases short, with 24 bases between. This CDR3 has 16 residues. In germline, CDR1 is DFQATT, CDR2 SNEGSKA (reference sequence). The CDR3 nucleotides read TGCAGTGCCGGGGGATTTTTTAAGGGGACCGGAGAGACCCAGTACTTC. Encoded protein: CSAGGFFKGTGETQYF.

This clonotype was found a few times. The chain combines TRBV4-2 with TRBJ1-3; 7 nucleotides agree with TRBD1. J gave up 4 bases and V 1 base, and 4 bases lay outside the gene matches. From germline, CDR1 is LGHNA and CDR2 YNFKEQ. The length of the CDR3 is 15 residues. The CDR3 region is CASSQATGSGNTIYF. CDR3 DNA sequence: TGTGCCAGCAGCCAAGCGACAGGGTCGGGAAACACCATATATTTT.

V gene TRBV4-1 combines with J gene TRBJ1-2; 8 bases fit TRBD1. The V segment lost 4 bases and the J segment 4 bases; nucleotides outside the gene matches: 5. This CDR3 contains 14 residues. The germline CDR1 and CDR2 sequences are MGHRA and YSYEKL. The CDR3 is CASSRIQGGYGYTF. For the CDR3, the DNA is TGCGCCAGCAGCCGCATACAGGGGGGCTATGGCTACACCTTC.

Only a few counts were recorded for this clonotype. The chain carries TRBV14 and TRBJ1-1; no clear D gene. Germline lookup yields CDR1 SGHDN and CDR2 FVKESK. V gave up 4 bases and J gave up 3 bases, with 6 bases separating them. The CDR3 length is 12 residues. CDR3 DNA sequence: TGTGCCAGCAGCCTACTGTACACTGAAGCTTTCTTT. It yields the protein CASSLLYTEAFF.

With respect to this clonotype: Relative to the germline gene, one junction end is altered; a read error may explain this. The gene calls are TRBV2 and TRBJ2-5; TRBD2 matches at 10 bases. Germline-derived CDR1 and CDR2 are SNHLY and FYNNEI. The CDR3 has 11 amino acids. The CDR3 reads CASSELAGEDF. In DNA form, the CDR3 reads TGTGCCAGCAGTGAACTAGCGGGGGAGGACTTC.

The chain has TRBV6-6 and TRBJ2-5, with D unresolved. Germline CDR1 reads MNHNY; CDR2 reads SVGAGI (reference sequence). The CDR3 is 14 residues long. The V end lost 8 bases, the J end lost 4 bases, and 17 bases lay between the germline ends. CDR3 nucleotides: TGTGCCAGCTCTCACGCCACACCTTTAGAGACCCAGTACTTC. Residues: CASSHATPLETQYF.

The V gene is TRBV20-1, the J gene TRBJ1-2; no clear D gene. V lost 0 bases to trimming and J lost 0 bases, with 5 bases between them. The CDR3 spans 13 residues. The germline gives CDR1 DFQATT, CDR2 SNEGSKA (reference sequence). CDR3 residues: CSARDMANYGYTF. As DNA, the CDR3 is TGCAGTGCTAGAGATATGGCTAACTATGGCTACACCTTC.